Below, one T cell receptor (beta chain) is given with its context. This clonotype was seen more than once but under ten times. Its antigen is currently not known. Qualities for individual bases were not recorded, and no much larger clone is one base off. Receptor amplification or capture employed 5' RACE. The instrument was an Illumina HiSeq 2500. A second 7 to 11 cycle PCR used a sample-barcoded 5' primer and a J-beta primer mix. A template-switch 5' adaptor carrying 12 random nucleotides introduced a unique molecular identifier onto each TCR beta cDNA molecule. At least 3 million CDR3-containing paired-end reads were obtained from each sample. First-strand cDNA synthesis was performed from all RNA using the Mint cDNA synthesis kit, with priming by a TRBC-specific oligonucleotide. After uracil-DNA glycosylase treatment, a first 18-cycle PCR used universal primers M1SS and BC2_uni_R on all cDNA. In the source study's methods: For normalization, 1 million high-quality reads, each with a distinct molecular identifier, were randomly selected from each sample. Instead of being binned into consensus sequences, reads that shared molecular identifiers were thrown out. MiTCR, set to a Q25 quality threshold and the strictest error-elimination algorithm, was used for CDR3 identification, clonotype clustering and error correction. A nonparametric unseen species model with Euler transformation was used to estimate a lower bound on total TCR beta diversity. TCRdb handled the public reads itself, with Q25 trimming in fastp and clone calling in MiXCR, and kept productive beta chains. Records with the same CDR3 protein are collapsed into one entry carrying the most frequent genes and DNA. TCRdb's processing, not the authors' own work, is the source of the V and J calls. The sample profile shows 710,000 or so distinct CDR3 sequences; 22% of them were found once. Of the sample, about 22% falls within the top ten clones.

Systemically healthy Caucasian individuals from Russia, 39 in total and aged roughly 6 to 95 years, were included as donors. Ten milliliters of peripheral blood were drawn from each donor into EDTA-treated Vacutainer tubes. Ficoll-Paque density-gradient centrifugation was used to isolate PBMCs, with at least 6 million per sample. Total RNA was extracted from PBMCs with Trizol reagent, with at least 5 micrograms obtained per sample. For every donor, flow cytometry on a PBMC aliquot measured the percentage of naive CD45RAhigh/CD27high T cells. V sheds 3 bases and J sheds 4 bases, leaving 7 bases between their ends. From cysteine to phenylalanine, the CDR3 is 13 amino acids long. Of all the DNA, just the CDR3 is kept, 39 bases in frame from base 1. CDR1 and CDR2 were assigned from the germline V gene as SGHAT and FQNNGV. These data originate in a study of blood T cells in healthy people across ages (dated by TCRdb to between 2014 and 2017). With respect to the entire study: In model experiments, template switching captured roughly one uniquely barcoded TCR beta cDNA molecule for every two T cells. Age-related changes in TCR beta repertoire diversity were measured in the study by deep sequencing normalized with unique cDNA molecular identifiers. Donors of different ages were randomly distributed across sequencing lanes to avoid experimental bias. Using the same blood draw, the study looked at two additional independent replicas of 1 million unique cDNA reads for two donors, one aged 18 to 30 and the other aged 80 or older. Four age groups were formed from the donors: young (average about 15 years), middle-aged (approximately 40), aged (62) and long-lived (roughly 88).

What the work shows at the level of the full study, not this receptor alone: Because the CMV infection status of the donors was unknown, age-related changes in expanded clonotypes may potentially have been confounded. Total diversity estimates from one million sequenced T cells were considered lower bounds and underestimates. As age increased, observed TCR beta diversity per million T cells dropped in a roughly linear way, and a significant reduction was already evident by age 40. The percentage of naive T cells measured by flow cytometry correlated strongly with observed TCR beta diversity. The long-lived group showed more naive CD4+ T cells, fewer expanded clones and increased TCR diversity than the aged group, suggesting age selection. Conclusive comparison of naive and antigen-experienced compartments was prevented by the profiling of bulk unsorted PBMCs.

The V gene is TRBV11-2 and the J gene is TRBJ1-5; the D segment cannot be called with confidence. The TCR originated in a man aged 65-85 years in good health. The sample taken for sequencing was blood. The bases read TGTGCCAGCAGCTTTTGGGAAAATCAGCCCCAGCATTTT. Its protein reads: CASSFWENQPQHF.